Listed here are 20 T cell receptor beta chains from one sample, sequenced in a study of T-cell reconstitution after alpha-beta-depleted transplantation in children (dated by TCRdb to 2015 to 2016). The library relied on PCR. Instrument on record: Illumina HiSeq 2500. TCR libraries were prepared with molecular barcoding, using unique molecular identifiers to normalize TCRbeta repertoire quantification. TCRdb reprocessing: public reads trimmed at Q25 with fastp, clones called with MiXCR, in-frame beta chains kept. Every CDR3 protein is listed once, alongside the most common genes and DNA of its rows. The sample has around 100,000 distinct CDR3 sequences on record, 9% to 12% of them singletons. The ten largest clonotypes hold less than 45% of the sample. The treatment or condition tag for this specimen amounts to: allogeneic hematopoietic cell transplantation with graft depleted of TCRalphabeta T cells and CD19 B cells.

Sequenced material: PBMCs, taken before TCRalphabeta/CD19-depleted stem cell transplant. The receptors were gathered from a boy between 2 and 10 years old with acute lymphoblastic leukemia, due to receive a stem cell transplant.

The V and J genes are TRBV20-1 and TRBJ2-1; 9 bases agree with TRBD2. The CDR3 spans 16 residues. J was trimmed by 7 bases and V by 5 bases; bases with no gene match: 15. Per germline, CDR1 DFQATT and CDR2 SNEGSKA (reference sequence). CDR3 amino acids: CSAPPSASGKRNEQFF. In DNA form, the CDR3 reads TGCAGTGCTCCTCCCTCCGCTAGCGGGAAAAGGAATGAGCAGTTCTTC.

In this sample, this clonotype turned up many times. The chain joins TRBV20-1 to TRBJ2-1; D is possibly TRBD2 (5 bases). V was trimmed by 3 bases and J by 5 bases, leaving 11 bases between them. This CDR3 spans 13 amino acids. The germline CDR1 and CDR2 sequences are DFQATT and SNEGSKA (reference sequence). The CDR3 DNA follows: TGCAGTGCTAGTGAGGGAAGCCACAATGAGCAGTTCTTC. Translated: CSASEGSHNEQFF.

This chain connects TRBV7-9 to TRBJ1-3, with D possibly being TRBD1 (5 bases). Looked up from germline, CDR1 is SEHNR and CDR2 is FQNEAQ (reference sequence). Trimming took off 7 bases at V and 1 base at J, with 14 bases between the two ends. The CDR3 extends over 15 amino acids. As DNA, the CDR3 is TGTGCCAGCACCCCCCGCGGGGCTTCTGGAAACACCATATATTTT. This translates into CASTPRGASGNTIYF.

The rearrangement uses TRBV4-2 and TRBJ2-3; 10 bases are a match to TRBD2. Germline V lookup: CDR1 LGHNA, CDR2 YNFKEQ. The ends lost 0 bases at V and 6 bases at J; junction bases unmatched: 6. The CDR3 has 16 residues. The CDR3 DNA reads TGTGCCAGCAGCCAAGATCAGCGGGAGGGAAGGGATACGCAGTATTTT. Translation: CASSQDQREGRDTQYF.

The V and J genes are TRBV5-4 and TRBJ1-3; possibly TRBD1 for D (6 bases). The germline V gene encodes CDR1 SGHNT and CDR2 YYREEE (reference sequence). V was cut by 2 bases and J by 4 bases, with 10 bases left in between. The CDR3 extends over 14 amino acids. The CDR3 sequence is CASSFGGLGNTIYF. The DNA for the CDR3 is TGTGCCAGCAGCTTCGGGGGGCTAGGAAACACCATATATTTT.

Only a few counts were recorded for this clonotype. The DNA of the CDR3 is TGCGCCAGCAGCTTGGGATGGGGGGCCGGTGAAGCTTTCTTT. It is translated as CASSLGWGAGEAFF. This chain uses TRBV5-1 with TRBJ1-1; a possible D gene is TRBD1 (6 bases). The CDR3 sequence is 14 residues long. With 0 bases removed from V and 7 bases from J, the gap between germline ends came to 13 bases. CDR1 is SGHRS, CDR2 YFSETQ, per germline.

CDR3 sequence (DNA): TGCAGTGCTAGAGATGGAGCGGGAGTGAGCTCCTACAATGAGCAGTTCTTC. Protein product: CSARDGAGVSSYNEQFF. The rearrangement joins TRBV20-1 to TRBJ2-1; 8 bases align to TRBD2. V lost 0 bases, J lost 0 bases, and 7 bases stayed unmatched. CDR1 is DFQATT and CDR2 is SNEGSKA in the germline V gene (reference sequence). CDR3 size: 17 residues.

This clonotype was seen repeatedly, ten times or more. The rearrangement joins TRBV3-1 to TRBJ1-3; D is unclear. Trimming shortened V by 2 bases and J by 0 bases, and 14 bases separated the two germline ends. The CDR3 length is 17 residues. Germline V gives CDR1 LGHDT, CDR2 YNNKEL (reference sequence). Written as DNA, the CDR3 is TGTGCCAGCAGCCAACTCCGAACCCGGCTCTCTGGAAACACCATATATTTT. Protein sequence: CASSQLRTRLSGNTIYF.

This clonotype was seen a few times. This chain connects TRBV5-1 to TRBJ2-1, with D tentatively TRBD2 (6 bases). The V end lost 5 bases, the J end lost 2 bases, and 20 bases lay between the germline ends. The CDR3 spans 17 residues. Germline values: CDR1 SGHRS, CDR2 YFSETQ. The DNA of the CDR3 is TGCGCCAGCAGTTTTACCCCTCCGGGAGAGACCTACAATGAGCAGTTCTTC. The encoded protein is CASSFTPPGETYNEQFF.

Many counts were recorded for this clonotype. J is TRBJ1-1 and V is TRBV2; D might be TRBD1 (5 bases). Germline-derived CDR1 and CDR2 are SNHLY and FYNNEI. The V end was cut by 6 bases, the J end by 0 bases, with 11 bases between. This CDR3 has 14 residues. The chain's CDR3 is CASRRRGMNTEAFF. As DNA, the CDR3 is TGTGCCAGCAGACGGAGGGGTATGAACACTGAAGCTTTCTTT.

This clonotype was seen a handful of times. V is TRBV20-1 and J is TRBJ2-7; no clear D. V shed 6 bases and J shed 2 bases, with 14 bases lying between them. The CDR3 totals 13 residues. From germline, CDR1 is DFQATT and CDR2 SNEGSKA (reference sequence). The CDR3 here is CSASSGPPYEQYF. In nucleotides, the CDR3 is TGCAGTGCCTCAAGTGGGCCGCCCTACGAGCAGTACTTC.

V is TRBV27 and J is TRBJ1-2; maybe TRBD1 (5 bases). The CDR3 is made up of 13 amino acids. CDR1 MNHEY and CDR2 SMNVEV come from the germline V gene (reference sequence). V was pared by 8 bases and J by 0 bases, with 10 bases between. The CDR3 region is CASGRTSNYGYTF. Written as DNA, the CDR3 is TGTGCCAGCGGTAGGACATCTAACTATGGCTACACCTTC.

In this sample, this clonotype turned up a few times. This chain uses TRBV12-3 or TRBV12-4 with TRBJ1-4, with D perhaps matching TRBD1 (6 bases). The V end lost 4 bases, the J end lost 7 bases, and 22 bases lay between the germline ends. The CDR3 has 17 amino acids. CDR3 region: CASSSNTGQPLGEKLFF. In DNA form, the CDR3 reads TGTGCCAGCAGTTCCAATACAGGACAGCCCCTAGGTGAAAAACTGTTTTTT.

Notes on this clonotype: A much larger clone differs by one base, so this may be a read error. This chain uses TRBV5-1 with TRBJ1-5; D gene ambiguous. Germline V gene sequence: CDR1 SGHRS, CDR2 YFSETQ. The CDR3 is 15 residues long. DNA for the CDR3: TGCGCCAGCAGCATAGGACCTAATAGCATTCAGCCCCAGCATTTT. This gives the protein CASSIGPNSIQPQHF.

V is TRBV12-3 or TRBV12-4 and J is TRBJ2-2; the D gene is possibly TRBD2 (6 bases). Between the trimmed V and J ends, which lost 2 bases and 5 bases, there was a span of 12 bases. The CDR3 extends over 15 amino acids. The chain's CDR3 is CASSLRRAGTGELFF. The CDR3 DNA follows: TGTGCCAGCAGTTTAAGGAGGGCTGGGACCGGGGAGCTGTTTTTT.

A word on this clonotype: One base away lies a much larger clone, so this may be a sequencing read error. The V and J genes are TRBV12-3 or TRBV12-4 and TRBJ1-5; D is ambiguous. The CDR3 extends over 14 amino acids. CDR3 in DNA: TGTGCCAGCAGTCCTATTGAAAACAATCAGCCCGAGCATTTT. It translates to CASSPIENNQPEHF.

This clonotype was found a few times. The chain joins TRBV5-1 to TRBJ1-4; D unclear. CDR1 SGHRS and CDR2 YFSETQ come from the germline V gene. V lost 0 bases and J lost 9, with 15 bases in between. This CDR3 is built from 15 residues. CDR3 in DNA: TGCGCCAGCAGCTTGGAGGGTACCTCTTTCCAAAAACTGTTTTTT. As protein: CASSLEGTSFQKLFF.

This clonotype has ten or more counts. The chain joins TRBV10-3 to TRBJ2-3, with D unresolved. V gave up 2 bases and J gave up 1 base, with 4 bases separating them. Germline V lookup: CDR1 ENHRY, CDR2 SYGVKD. The CDR3 runs to 13 residues. CDR3 bases: TGTGCCATCAGTGAGATGGGCACAGATACGCAGTATTTT. Translated: CAISEMGTDTQYF.

Sample share makes this clonotype medium-sized. J is TRBJ2-2 and V is TRBV5-1; no clear D gene. V lost 0 bases, J lost 4 bases, and 7 bases lay in between. CDR3 length: 14 amino acids. Germline loops: CDR1 SGHRS, CDR2 YFSETQ. The CDR3 sequence: CASSLEHPTGELFF. In DNA form, the CDR3 reads TGCGCCAGCAGCTTGGAACACCCCACCGGGGAGCTGTTTTTT.

This clonotype has more than one count but fewer than ten. At one end the junction does not follow the germline gene, possibly because of a read error. The V and J genes are TRBV12-3 or TRBV12-4 and TRBJ2-7, with D hard to call. The CDR3 is made up of 13 amino acids. CDR3 DNA: TGTGCCAGCAGTTTTACCATTCTCTGGACCCAGAACTTC. It is translated as CASSFTILWTQNF.